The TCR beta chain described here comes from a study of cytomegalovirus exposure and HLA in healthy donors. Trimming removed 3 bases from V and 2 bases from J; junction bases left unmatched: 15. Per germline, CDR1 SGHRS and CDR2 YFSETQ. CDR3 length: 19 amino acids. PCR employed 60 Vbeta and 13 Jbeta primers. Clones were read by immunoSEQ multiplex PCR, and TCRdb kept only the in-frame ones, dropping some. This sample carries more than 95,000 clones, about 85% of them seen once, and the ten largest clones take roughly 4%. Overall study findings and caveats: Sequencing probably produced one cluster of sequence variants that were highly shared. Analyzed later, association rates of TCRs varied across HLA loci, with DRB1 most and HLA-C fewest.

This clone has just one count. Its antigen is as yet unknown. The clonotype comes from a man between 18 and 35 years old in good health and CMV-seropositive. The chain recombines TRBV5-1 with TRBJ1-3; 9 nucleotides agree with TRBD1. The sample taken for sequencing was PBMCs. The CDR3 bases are TGCGCCAGCAGCTCCCGGGCCCTACAGGGGGCTCCGGCTGGAAACACCATATATTTT. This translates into CASSSRALQGAPAGNTIYF.